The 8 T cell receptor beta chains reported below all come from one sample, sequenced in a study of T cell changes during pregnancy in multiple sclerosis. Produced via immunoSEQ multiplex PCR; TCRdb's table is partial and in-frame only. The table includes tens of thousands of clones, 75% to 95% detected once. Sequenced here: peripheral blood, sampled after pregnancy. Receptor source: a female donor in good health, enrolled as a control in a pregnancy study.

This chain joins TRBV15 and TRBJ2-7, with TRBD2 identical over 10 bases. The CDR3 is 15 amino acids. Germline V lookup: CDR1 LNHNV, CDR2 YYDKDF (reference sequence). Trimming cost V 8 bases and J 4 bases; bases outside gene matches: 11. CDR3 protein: CATGRLSGGEYEQYF. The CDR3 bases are TGTGCCACCGGGCGGCTAAGCGGGGGGGAATACGAGCAGTACTTC.

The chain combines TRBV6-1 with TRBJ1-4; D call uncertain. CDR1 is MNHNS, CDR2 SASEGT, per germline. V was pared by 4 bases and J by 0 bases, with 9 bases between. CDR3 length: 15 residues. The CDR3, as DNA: TGTGCCAGCAGTGGGGCAAGTGCAACTAATGAAAAACTGTTTTTT. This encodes CASSGASATNEKLFF.

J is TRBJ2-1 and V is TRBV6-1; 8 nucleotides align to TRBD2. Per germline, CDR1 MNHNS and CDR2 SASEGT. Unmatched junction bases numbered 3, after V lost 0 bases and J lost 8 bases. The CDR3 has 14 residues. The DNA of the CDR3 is TGTGCCAGCAGTGAAGCGACGACTAGCGATGAGCAGTTCTTC. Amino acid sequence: CASSEATTSDEQFF.

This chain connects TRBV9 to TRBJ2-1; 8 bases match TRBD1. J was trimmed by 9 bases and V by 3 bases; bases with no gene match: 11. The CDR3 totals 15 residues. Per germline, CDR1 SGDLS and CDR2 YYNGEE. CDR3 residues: CASSERGQGLFEQFF. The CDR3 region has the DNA TGTGCCAGCAGCGAACGAGGACAGGGATTGTTTGAGCAGTTCTTC.

The CDR3 DNA reads as TGTGCCAGCAGCTATTCCCCTCGGCAGGGAGGCGCCTACGAGCAGTACTTC. Encoded protein: CASSYSPRQGGAYEQYF. This chain uses TRBV7-9 with TRBJ2-7, with D possibly being TRBD2 (6 bases). Looked up from germline, CDR1 is SEHNR and CDR2 is FQNEAQ (reference sequence). This CDR3 has 17 amino acids. The V gene lost 4 bases and the J gene lost 2 bases, with 21 bases spanning the gap. The variable domain in full, completed from reference TRBV7-9 and TRBJ2-7, reads DTGVSQNPRHKITKRGQNVTFRCDPISEHNRLYWYRQTLGQGPEFLTYFQNEAQLEKSRLLSDRFSAERPKGSFSTLEIQRTEQGDSAMYLCASSYSPRQGGAYEQYFGPGTRLTVT.

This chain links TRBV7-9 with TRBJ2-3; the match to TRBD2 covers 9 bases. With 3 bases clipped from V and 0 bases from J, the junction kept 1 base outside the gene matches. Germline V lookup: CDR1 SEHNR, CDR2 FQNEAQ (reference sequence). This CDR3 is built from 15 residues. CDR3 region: CASSLAGGSTDTQYF. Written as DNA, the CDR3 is TGTGCCAGCAGCTTGGCGGGGGGGAGCACAGATACGCAGTATTTT.

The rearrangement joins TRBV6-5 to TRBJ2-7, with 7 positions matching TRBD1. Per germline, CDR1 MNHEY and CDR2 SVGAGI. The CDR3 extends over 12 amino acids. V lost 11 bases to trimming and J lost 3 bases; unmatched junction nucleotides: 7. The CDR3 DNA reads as TGTGCCGCGACAGACAGGGACTACGAGCAGTACTTC. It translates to CAATDRDYEQYF.

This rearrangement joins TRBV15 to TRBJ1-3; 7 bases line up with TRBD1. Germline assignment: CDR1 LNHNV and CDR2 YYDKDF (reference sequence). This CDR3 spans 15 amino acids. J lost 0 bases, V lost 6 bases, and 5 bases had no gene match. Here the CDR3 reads CATSDRDPSGNTIYF. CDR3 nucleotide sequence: TGTGCCACCAGTGACAGGGATCCCTCTGGAAACACCATATATTTT.